This TCR beta chain comes out of a study of cytomegalovirus exposure and HLA in healthy donors. Background on the study: In terms of ancestry, the Caucasian-associated cluster contained about 81% of the 398 genotyped donors.

CDR1 and CDR2 (germline): LNHDA, SQIVND (reference sequence). Between the trimmed V and J ends, which lost 5 bases and 0 bases, there was a span of 20 bases. This CDR3 has 18 amino acids. Use of 60 Vbeta and 13 Jbeta primers characterized the PCR. Assay used: immunoSEQ multiplex PCR; TCRdb lists only in-frame clones, some missing. This sample has 100,000 to 150,000 clones; 65% to 90% occur once, and the top ten carry roughly 1.2%. This TCR came from a girl between 2 and 10 years old in good health and CMV-seronegative. The rearrangement links TRBV19 to TRBJ1-3; no clear D. Sequencing was done on a sample of PBMCs. The CDR3 reads CASSDHLGTYYSGNTIYF. CDR3 DNA: TGTGCCAGTAGTGACCACCTAGGAACGTACTACTCTGGAAACACCATATATTTT.